This T cell receptor beta chain was profiled in a study of primary melanoma T cells and metastatic recurrence (dated by TCRdb to about 2020). General notes on the study: A total of around 190 primary melanomas made up the cohort, all of stage T2 to T4 and more than 1 mm thick. Histopathological grading of tumor-infiltrating lymphocytes was compared with the sequencing-derived T-cell fraction. The study tested whether T-cell fraction and T-cell repertoire clonality in primary melanoma tumors predicted patient outcome. The T-cell fraction measured by TCR beta sequencing was compared against progression-free survival as the clinical outcome.

The germline V gene (reference sequence) sets CDR1 to LNHNV and CDR2 to YYDKDF. The V and J ends are trimmed by 3 bases and 1 base, leaving 15 bases between them. From cysteine to phenylalanine, the CDR3 is 16 amino acids long. Here the CDR3 DNA is all that survives: 48 bases in frame from base 1. Patients had primary melanoma that had been surgically resected and was considered potentially curable but at risk of metastatic recurrence. Concerning this clone itself: This clone's antigen is unknown. Base quality data are lacking; no much larger clone is found one base away.

The protocol used for the library was the immunoSEQ multiplex PCR assay. Primary melanoma tumor tissue was subjected to high-throughput sequencing of the T-cell receptor beta chain. As for the original processing: Repertoire analyses included TCRB CDR3 sharing between samples and the distribution of insertions and deletions. The predictive value of the T-cell fraction was ranked against histopathological variables by a gradient-boosted model. The source is immuneACCESS, and TCRdb retained only in-frame sequences with V and J called. Part of the clones is not carried over; for the studies checked, unresolved V genes explain less than half of this, and the remainder is unexplained. Clonal size and the V and J genes are those of that table, whereas D and trimming came from the DNA. Present in this sample are about 99 clones, 92% of which were seen just once. The top ten clonotypes cover roughly 15% of the sample.

Summary of the overall study and its limitations: Protection appeared to be conferred by a T-cell fraction above 20% regardless of ulceration status, mitotic rate or nodal disease. The authors presented an effective T-cell-mediated antitumor response in primary melanoma only as a suggestion and not as a demonstrated mechanism. Compared with adding any other histopathological variable to tumor thickness, adding T-cell fraction reportedly produced a bigger improvement in progression-free survival prediction. Progression-free survival was reportedly predicted by the tumor T-cell fraction independently of thickness, ulceration, mitotic rate and age.

This clonotype was sampled from a human donor with melanoma. The sequencing input was melanoma tumor tissue. Here the chain combines TRBV15 and TRBJ2-5, with the D segment identity uncertain. The CDR3 corresponds to CATSSRAAQSQETQYF. The DNA sequence is as follows: TGTGCCACCAGCAGCCGGGCAGCGCAATCCCAAGAGACCCAGTACTTC.